Described below is a single TCR beta chain sequence and its context. Its antigen is not identified. PCR used 60 Vbeta primers and 13 Jbeta primers. Repertoires were generated with immunoSEQ multiplex PCR, while TCRdb's copy carries only in-frame clones and drops some. The data contain about 130,000 clones, nearly 85% of them singletons. Between the trimmed V and J ends, which lost 1 base and 7 bases, there was a span of 17 bases. The CDR3 has 15 residues. Germline lookup yields CDR1 SGHDT and CDR2 YYEEEE. The data derive from a study of cytomegalovirus exposure and HLA in healthy donors. Study-level points and caveats: Accurate prediction of HLA-A and HLA-B alleles (for most subjects) was reportedly achieved from TCR beta sequences.

The sequenced sample was PBMCs. The gene calls are TRBV5-6 and TRBJ1-2; perhaps TRBD1 as D (5 bases). The TCR sequence derives from a boy aged 10-17 years in good health and CMV-seronegative. The CDR3 nucleotides are TGTGCCAGCAGCTTGCTGGGCAGGGTGAGAAGTGGCTACACCTTC. It yields the protein CASSLLGRVRSGYTF.